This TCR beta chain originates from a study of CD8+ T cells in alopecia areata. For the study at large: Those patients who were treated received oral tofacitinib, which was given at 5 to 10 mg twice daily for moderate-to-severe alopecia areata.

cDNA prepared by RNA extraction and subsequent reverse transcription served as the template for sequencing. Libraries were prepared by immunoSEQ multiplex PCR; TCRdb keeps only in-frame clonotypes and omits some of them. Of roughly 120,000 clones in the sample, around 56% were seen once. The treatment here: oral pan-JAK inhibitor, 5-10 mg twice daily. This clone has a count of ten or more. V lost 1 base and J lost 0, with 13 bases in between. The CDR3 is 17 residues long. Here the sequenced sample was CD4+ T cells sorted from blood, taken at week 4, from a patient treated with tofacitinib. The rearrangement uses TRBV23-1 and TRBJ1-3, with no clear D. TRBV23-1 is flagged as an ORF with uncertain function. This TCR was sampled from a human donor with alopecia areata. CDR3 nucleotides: TGCGCCAGCAGTCAATTCCCGGATGGCTTCTCTGGAAACACCATATATTTT. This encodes CASSQFPDGFSGNTIYF.